The 23 T cell receptor beta chains below were found in one sample sequenced in a study of T-cell memory formation after mild COVID-19. TCRdb itself ran the 5' RACE reads through MiXCR, one entry per CDR3 protein. The repertoire includes fewer than 150,000 distinct CDR3 sequences, about 15% of them detected once, and about 5% sits in the top ten. The specimen sequenced was PBMCs or a T cell subset sorted from them (not recorded which). These receptors all stem from a man between 18 and 29 years old who had mild COVID-19 (a few samples of this study predate the infection). Cell type and time point are not known.

The gene calls are TRBV28 and TRBJ1-1; D uncertain. Per the germline V gene, CDR1 is MDHEN and CDR2 is SYDVKM. This CDR3 is 13 amino acids long. Trimming pared 6 bases from V and 4 bases from J, leaving 12 bases between. CDR3 DNA sequence: TGTGCCAGCAGACGGCCGCCGGGCACTGAAGCTTTCTTT. It is translated as CASRRPPGTEAFF.

The sample holds a few counts of this clonotype. The chain is built from TRBV18 and TRBJ2-1; 11 bases line up with TRBD2. This CDR3 comprises 14 residues. V lost 3 bases to trimming and J lost 14 bases; unmatched junction nucleotides: 9. Germline V lookup: CDR1 KGHSH, CDR2 LQKENI. The CDR3, as DNA: TGTGCCAGCTCACCCGGGACTAGCGGCTTTATGGAGTTCTTC. It codes for CASSPGTSGFMEFF.

The chain uses TRBV6-5 and TRBJ1-1; D may be TRBD1 (5 bases). V was pared by 9 bases and J by 1 base, with 18 bases between. The CDR3 totals 15 residues. CDR1 and CDR2 (germline): MNHEY, SVGAGI. The CDR3 here is CASDHRRGRNTEAFF. The CDR3 bases are TGTGCCAGTGATCATCGACGGGGGAGGAACACTGAAGCTTTCTTT.

The chain has TRBV7-2 and TRBJ2-3, with 7 bases aligning to TRBD2. Per germline, CDR1 SGHTA and CDR2 FQGNSA. Trimming cost V 10 bases and J 6 bases; bases outside gene matches: 1. CDR3 length: 10 amino acids. CDR3 sequence (DNA): TGTGCCACCGGGAGGGATACGCAGTATTTT. This gives the protein CATGRDTQYF.

V gene TRBV11-1 combines with J gene TRBJ2-1, with D possibly TRBD1 on 7 matching bases. Deletions cut 0 bases from V and 1 base from J, with 10 bases between. The CDR3 consists of 16 residues. The germline V gene has CDR1 SGHAT and CDR2 FQDESV (reference sequence). CDR3 sequence (DNA): TGTGCCAGCAGCTTAGCGTCAGGGGGGTCCTACAATGAGCAGTTCTTC. Its protein is CASSLASGGSYNEQFF. The full variable domain, in which reference TRBV11-1 and TRBJ2-1 provide the parts outside the CDR3, is EAEVAQSPRYKITEKSQAVAFWCDPISGHATLYWYRQILGQGPELLVQFQDESVVDDSQLPKDRFSAERLKGVDSTLKIQPAELGDSAMYLCASSLASGGSYNEQFFGPGTRLTVL.

This clonotype was counted only a few times. CDR3 protein: CASSQESSRAEAFF. The CDR3 nucleotides are TGTGCCAGCAGCCAAGAAAGTTCGCGGGCCGAAGCTTTCTTT. The chain links TRBV3-1 to TRBJ1-1; D gene uncertain. Germline CDR1 reads LGHDT; CDR2 reads YNNKEL (reference sequence). The V end lost 0 bases, the J end lost 8 bases, and 13 bases lay between the germline ends. The CDR3 consists of 14 residues.

This clonotype was counted only a few times. The J gene is TRBJ2-3, the V gene TRBV7-9, with 7 bases identical to TRBD2. CDR3 length: 14 amino acids. Germline V gene data show CDR1 as SEHNR and CDR2 as FQNEAQ (reference sequence). Unmatched junction bases numbered 4, after V lost 7 bases and J lost 0 bases. The CDR3 DNA sequence: TGTGCCAGCACCCTGGGGGGGAGCACAGATACGCAGTATTTT. Protein product: CASTLGGSTDTQYF.

The chain employs TRBV6-4 and TRBJ2-3; D possibly corresponds to TRBD2 (6 bases). Germline CDR1 and CDR2: MRHNA and SNTAGT. The CDR3 loop spans 15 amino acids. Trimming shortened V by 2 bases and J by 4 bases, and 13 bases separated the two germline ends. In DNA, the CDR3 is TGTGCCAGCAGTGACCCGCAGGCTAGCGCAGATACGCAGTATTTT. Translated: CASSDPQASADTQYF.

V and J are TRBV20-1 and TRBJ1-1; tentative D call: TRBD1 (6 bases). There are 14 residues in the CDR3. Looked up from germline, CDR1 is DFQATT and CDR2 is SNEGSKA (reference sequence). V was cut by 3 bases and J by 1 base, with 12 bases left in between. The CDR3 region has the DNA TGCAGTGCTAGCCCGGGACATTGGAACACTGAAGCTTTCTTT. This translates into CSASPGHWNTEAFF.

The rearrangement links TRBV4-3 to TRBJ2-3; 7 bases line up with TRBD1. Germline-derived CDR1 and CDR2 are LGHNA and YSLEER. This CDR3 has 15 residues. With 4 bases clipped from V and 1 base from J, the junction kept 5 bases outside the gene matches. CDR3 DNA: TGCGCCAGCAGCCGAAGACAGGGCCGCACAGATACGCAGTATTTT. Translated, it gives CASSRRQGRTDTQYF.

This clonotype was picked up a small number of times. The gene calls are TRBV7-2 and TRBJ2-3, with TRBD2 matching 10 bases. V shed 3 bases and J 0 bases; nucleotides not matched to a gene: 9. This CDR3 comprises 18 residues. The V gene's germline CDR1 is SGHTA and CDR2 FQGNSA. CDR3 region: CASSFSPSGGASTDTQYF. CDR3 DNA: TGTGCCAGCAGCTTTAGTCCTAGCGGGGGAGCTAGCACAGATACGCAGTATTTT.

The V gene is TRBV6-6, the J gene TRBJ2-7; TRBD1 aligns across 8 bases. The CDR3 extends over 15 amino acids. The junction had 6 bases not matched to a gene; V was cut back by 4 bases and J by 1 base. The germline CDR1 and CDR2 sequences are MNHNY and SVGAGI (reference sequence). CDR3 sequence (DNA): TGTGCCAGCAGTTCTCGGGACAGGATTTCCTACGAGCAGTACTTC. This translates into CASSSRDRISYEQYF.

This clonotype has just a few counts. The CDR3 DNA reads as TGTGCCTGGAGGCCCCAGGGCGGGAACACTGAAGCTTTCTTT. Protein: CAWRPQGGNTEAFF. The J gene is TRBJ1-1, the V gene TRBV30; D is perhaps TRBD1 (5 bases). Deletions cut 3 bases from V and 1 base from J, with 12 bases between. The CDR3 extends over 14 amino acids. The germline V gene has CDR1 GTSNPN and CDR2 SVGIG (reference sequence).

The chain carries TRBV10-2 and TRBJ2-2; no definite D call. The CDR3 contains 13 residues. The ends were cut back, 3 bases at V and 8 bases at J, with 10 bases in the middle. From germline, CDR1 is WSHSY and CDR2 SAAADI. The CDR3 loop is CASSEYRVGELFF. The CDR3, as DNA: TGCGCCAGCAGTGAATATCGGGTGGGGGAGCTGTTTTTT.

This clonotype was seen more than once but under ten times. The gene calls are TRBV2 and TRBJ1-5; 8 positions match TRBD1. With V trimmed by 7 bases and J by 4 bases, 6 bases remained unmatched. Germline lookup yields CDR1 SNHLY and CDR2 FYNNEI. CDR3 length: 14 amino acids. CDR3 sequence: CASTRTGRNQPQHF. The CDR3 DNA is TGTGCCAGCACCCGGACAGGGAGGAATCAGCCCCAGCATTTT.

The V and J genes are TRBV6-1 and TRBJ1-4, with 9 bases identical to TRBD1. This CDR3 region has 15 residues. The germline CDR1 and CDR2 sequences are MNHNS and SASEGT. The ends lost 7 bases at V and 8 bases at J; junction bases unmatched: 11. CDR3 coding DNA: TGTGCCAGCACCCGGAGGGGGACAGGGCTCGAAAAACTGTTTTTT. Its translation is CASTRRGTGLEKLFF.

The CDR3, as DNA: TGTGCCAGCTCCCTCCGGGGGGCTGGGGCCAACGTCCTGACTTTC. It specifies CASSLRGAGANVLTF. J is TRBJ2-6 and V is TRBV18; 7 positions match TRBD2. CDR3 length equals 15 residues. After removal of 6 bases from V and 2 bases from J, the junction contained 4 bases not matched to a gene. Germline V gene sequence: CDR1 KGHSH, CDR2 LQKENI. Looking up the rest from reference TRBV18 and TRBJ2-6 gives the full variable domain: NAGVMQNPRHLVRRRGQEARLRCSPMKGHSHVYWYRQLPEEGLKFMVYLQKENIIDESGMPKERFSAEFPKEGPSILRIQQVVRGDSAAYFCASSLRGAGANVLTFGAGSRLTVL.

This chain links TRBV7-9 with TRBJ1-1, with 9 bases identical to TRBD1. The germline V gene has CDR1 SEHNR and CDR2 FQNEAQ (reference sequence). The CDR3 loop spans 14 amino acids. Unmatched junction bases numbered 8, after V lost 4 bases and J lost 8 bases. In DNA, the CDR3 is TGTGCCAGCAGCTCGCAACAGGGGGCAATAGAAGCTTTCTTT. Translated: CASSSQQGAIEAFF.

The chain employs TRBV20-1 and TRBJ1-1, with D perhaps TRBD1 (5 bases). In germline, CDR1 is DFQATT, CDR2 SNEGSKA (reference sequence). Trimming took 7 bases from V and 5 from J, leaving 20 bases between them. This CDR3 contains 14 residues. CDR3 in DNA: TGCAGTGGCAGGGACGGCGGCCAATGGACTGAAGCTTTCTTT. Amino acid sequence: CSGRDGGQWTEAFF.

This clonotype turned up a few times. The CDR3 nucleotides read TGCGCCAGCAGCCCAGACACTAGCAATCAGCCCCAGCATTTT. The encoded protein is CASSPDTSNQPQHF. The chain combines TRBV5-1 with TRBJ1-5; D unresolved. The CDR3 has 14 amino acids. The germline CDR1 and CDR2 sequences are SGHRS and YFSETQ. The V gene lost 4 bases and the J gene lost 0 bases, with 8 bases spanning the gap.

J is TRBJ1-5 and V is TRBV5-1, with D unresolved. Germline V lookup: CDR1 SGHRS, CDR2 YFSETQ. The CDR3 covers 15 residues. V lost 1 base and J lost 2, with 10 bases in between. The CDR3 loop is CASSLWGDGNQPQHF. The DNA for the CDR3 is TGCGCCAGCAGCTTGTGGGGTGACGGCAATCAGCCCCAGCATTTT.

This chain uses TRBV12-3 or TRBV12-4 with TRBJ2-1; 8 bases match TRBD2. This CDR3 has 16 residues. With V trimmed by 4 bases and J by 3 bases, 8 bases remained unmatched. The CDR3 spells CASSSRTGTSYNEQFF. In DNA form, the CDR3 reads TGTGCCAGCAGTTCCCGAACCGGGACTAGCTACAATGAGCAGTTCTTC.

In this sample, this clonotype turned up a few times. The chain is built from TRBV20-1 and TRBJ2-3, with a weak D call TRBD2 (6 bases). Germline assignment: CDR1 DFQATT and CDR2 SNEGSKA (reference sequence). The CDR3 spans 15 residues. V lost 6 bases, J lost 1 base, and 17 bases lay in between. CDR3 loop: CSAGGALGGTDTQYF. The DNA of the CDR3 is TGCAGTGCCGGGGGTGCCCTAGGGGGCACAGATACGCAGTATTTT.